A single sample gave rise to the 21 T cell receptor beta chains below, sequenced in a study of blood T cell repertoires in COVID-19. Profiling relied on immunoSEQ multiplex PCR, and the TCRdb table lists in-frame clones only, not all of them. The sample shows roughly 250,000 clones, roughly nine tenths of them seen only once. The sequenced sample consisted of peripheral blood. The receptors were sampled from a young woman with COVID-19, enrolled during active disease.

The chain has TRBV4-1 and TRBJ1-1; 8 positions agree with TRBD1. Unmatched junction bases numbered 3, after V lost 3 bases and J lost 0 bases. Germline V gene data show CDR1 as MGHRA and CDR2 as YSYEKL. The length of the CDR3 is 15 residues. The CDR3 sequence: CASSQQGAVNTEAFF. CDR3 coding DNA: TGCGCCAGCAGCCAGCAGGGGGCTGTGAACACTGAAGCTTTCTTT.

The rearrangement joins TRBV7-8 to TRBJ2-5; a possible D gene is TRBD2 (6 bases). Germline CDR1 reads SGHVS; CDR2 reads FQNEAQ. With 3 bases removed from V and 2 bases from J, the gap between germline ends came to 25 bases. The CDR3 consists of 19 residues. DNA for the CDR3: TGTGCCAGCAGCTTCGCGGGGTATAGGTCGAAAGTAATTCAAGAGACCCAGTACTTC. Its protein is CASSFAGYRSKVIQETQYF.

The gene calls are TRBV7-8 and TRBJ1-6; TRBD1 aligns across 8 bases. CDR3 size: 15 residues. The J segment lost 8 bases and the V segment lost 3 bases, leaving 6 bases of the junction unmatched. Germline-derived CDR1 and CDR2 are SGHVS and FQNEAQ. CDR3 amino acids: CASSFRQGTYSPLHF. The CDR3 DNA reads TGTGCCAGCAGCTTCAGACAGGGGACTTATTCACCCCTCCACTTT.

This rearrangement joins TRBV14 to TRBJ2-7; 7 bases match TRBD1. The germline V gene has CDR1 SGHDN and CDR2 FVKESK. This CDR3 spans 16 amino acids. With 0 bases clipped from V and 3 bases from J, the junction kept 8 bases outside the gene matches. The CDR3 DNA reads as TGTGCCAGCAGCCAAGATCGCACGGGACAGAGCTACGAGCAGTACTTC. Amino acid sequence: CASSQDRTGQSYEQYF. The full variable domain, completed using reference TRBV14 and TRBJ2-7, is EAGVTQFPSHSVIEKGQTVTLRCDPISGHDNLYWYRRVMGKEIKFLLHFVKESKQDESGMPNNRFLAERTGGTYSTLKVQPAELEDSGVYFCASSQDRTGQSYEQYFGPGTRLTVT.

The rearrangement joins TRBV3-1 (or the pseudogene TRBV3-2) to TRBJ2-2; TRBD2 matches at 8 bases. Germline V gives CDR1 LGHDT, CDR2 YNNKEL (reference sequence). The CDR3 has 16 amino acids. The V and J ends lost 1 base and 4 bases, in that order; junction bases with no gene match: 5. CDR3 residues: CASSQGLAGGTGELFF. The CDR3 region has the DNA TGTGCCAGCAGCCAAGGTCTAGCGGGCGGCACCGGGGAGCTGTTTTTT.

The rearrangement uses TRBV19 and TRBJ2-7, with 9 bases identical to TRBD2. V lost 2 bases, J lost 7 bases, and 6 bases stayed unmatched. The CDR3 is 14 residues long. Per germline, CDR1 LNHDA and CDR2 SQIVND (reference sequence). The CDR3 here is CASSIRLAAIEQYF. In DNA, the CDR3 is TGTGCCAGTAGTATACGACTAGCGGCGATTGAGCAGTACTTC.

The table lists this clone with a count of one. The DNA of the CDR3 is TGTGCCAGCAGCCTTTTGAGGGGACAGGGGCCTACCGGGGAGCTGTTTTTT. Its protein product is CASSLLRGQGPTGELFF. The chain employs TRBV27 and TRBJ2-2, with 10 bases fitting TRBD1. This CDR3 comprises 17 residues. V trimming: 6 bases; J trimming: 5 bases; junction bases outside the gene matches: 12. Per the germline V gene, CDR1 is MNHEY and CDR2 is SMNVEV (reference sequence).

The chain is built from TRBV29-1 and TRBJ2-7, with TRBD1 identical over 8 bases. Germline assignment: CDR1 SQVTM and CDR2 ANQGSEA. J gave up 3 bases and V 4 bases, and 5 bases lay outside the gene matches. The CDR3 length is 13 residues. The CDR3: CSVVGQGGYEQYF. Here the CDR3 DNA reads TGCAGCGTTGTCGGACAGGGAGGCTACGAGCAGTACTTC.

This clone was recorded only once. The chain is built from TRBV11-3 and TRBJ2-3; TRBD1 agrees at 7 bases. V shed 2 bases, J shed 1 base, and the junction held 0 bases outside the gene matches. Germline loops: CDR1 SGHNT, CDR2 YENEEA. This CDR3 spans 14 amino acids. CDR3 in amino acids: CASSLRGRTDTQYF. The CDR3 nucleotides are TGTGCCAGCAGCTTAAGGGGGCGCACAGATACGCAGTATTTT.

This clone has only one observation. The gene calls are TRBV21-1 and TRBJ2-5; the D call in the table, TRBD1, was not verified against the DNA. TRBV21-1 is assigned pseudogene status. This CDR3 has 17 amino acids. CDR3 in DNA: TGTGCCAGCAGCTTTATTTGGGACAGGGTATGGCGCGAGACCCAGTACTTC. Residues: CASSFIWDRVWRETQYF.

This chain joins TRBV4-2 and TRBJ2-3; 11 bases agree with TRBD2. The CDR3 sequence is 17 residues long. Germline V gives CDR1 LGHNA, CDR2 YNFKEQ. J lost 1 base, V lost 0 bases, and 3 bases had no gene match. For the CDR3, the DNA is TGTGCCAGCAGCCAAGATTCACTAGCGGGGGGCACAGATACGCAGTATTTT. Protein: CASSQDSLAGGTDTQYF.

The gene calls are TRBV7-9 and TRBJ1-3, with TRBD1 identical over 10 bases. The CDR3 is 17 amino acids. Trimming took 5 bases from V and 1 from J; bases not matched to a gene: 8. Germline V CDR1 and CDR2: SEHNR, FQNEAQ (reference sequence). CDR3 protein: CASSIRRDRGSGNTIYF. In nucleotides, the CDR3 is TGTGCCAGCAGCATACGCCGGGACAGGGGATCTGGAAACACCATATATTTT.

This sequence joins TRBV14 and TRBJ2-4, with 13 bases lining up with TRBD2. The V and J ends lost 1 base and 3 bases, in that order; junction bases with no gene match: 3. This CDR3 has 17 amino acids. The germline gives CDR1 SGHDN, CDR2 FVKESK. The CDR3 loop reads CASSQGGLAGFKNIQYF. In DNA, the CDR3 is TGTGCCAGCAGCCAAGGGGGACTAGCGGGGTTCAAAAACATTCAGTACTTC.

The rearrangement uses TRBV11-2 and TRBJ2-5; D is uncertain. The CDR3 is 14 amino acids. In germline, CDR1 is SGHAT, CDR2 FQNNGV. The V end lost 2 bases, the J end lost 2 bases, and 9 bases lay between the germline ends. The CDR3 nucleotides read TGTGCCAGCAGCTTATGGCCCAAACAAGAGACCCAGTACTTC. This encodes CASSLWPKQETQYF. Looking up the rest from reference TRBV11-2 and TRBJ2-5 gives the full variable domain: EAGVAQSPRYKIIEKRQSVAFWCNPISGHATLYWYQQILGQGPKLLIQFQNNGVVDDSQLPKDRFSAERLKGVDSTLKIQPAKLEDSAVYLCASSLWPKQETQYFGPGTRLLVL.

The chain recombines TRBV7-2 with TRBJ2-2; unclear D gene. Germline CDR1 SGHTA, CDR2 FQGNSA. The CDR3 runs to 13 residues. V shed 3 bases and J shed 2 bases, with 4 bases lying between them. The CDR3 is CASSFPNTGELFF. The CDR3 coding sequence is TGTGCCAGCAGCTTCCCAAACACCGGGGAGCTGTTTTTT.

This clone is a singleton in its sample. The chain has TRBV27 and TRBJ2-1; TRBD2 matches 8 bases. The ends lost 8 bases at V and 2 bases at J; junction bases unmatched: 11. Germline V gene lookup returns CDR1 MNHEY and CDR2 SMNVEV (reference sequence). This CDR3 region has 16 residues. For the CDR3, the DNA is TGTGCCAGCTCCCCCCTGGCGGGGGGTACCTACAATGAGCAGTTCTTC. Its protein product is CASSPLAGGTYNEQFF.

The chain joins TRBV7-9 to TRBJ2-1, with D perhaps TRBD2 (6 bases). V was clipped by 3 bases and J by 5 bases, with 14 bases between them. The germline CDR1 and CDR2 sequences are SEHNR and FQNEAQ (reference sequence). This CDR3 is 15 amino acids long. The CDR3 region has the DNA TGTGCCAGCAGCTTCTTACTAGCCCGTCACAATGAGCAGTTCTTC. This sequence encodes CASSFLLARHNEQFF.

This chain links TRBV27 with TRBJ2-7, with a weak D call TRBD1 (6 bases). Trimming cost V 7 bases and J 0 bases, with 13 bases left between them. Per the germline V gene, CDR1 is MNHEY and CDR2 is SMNVEV (reference sequence). The CDR3 has 14 amino acids. The CDR3 DNA follows: TGTGCCAGCATTAAGGGGGTTGGCTCCTACGAGCAGTACTTC. Protein sequence: CASIKGVGSYEQYF.

The chain links TRBV6-6 to TRBJ2-5; D possibly corresponds to TRBD2 (6 bases). V was trimmed by 10 bases and J by 5 bases, leaving 17 bases between them. There are 13 residues in the CDR3. From germline, CDR1 is MNHNY and CDR2 SVGAGI (reference sequence). Here the CDR3 reads CATTVGGTETQYF. CDR3 coding DNA: TGTGCCACCACTGTGGGGGGAACGGAGACCCAGTACTTC.

For this clone: This same CDR3 is encoded by further DNA sequences in the sample. The gene calls are TRBV27 and TRBJ1-1; D uncertain. The CDR3 length is 13 residues. With 3 bases removed from V and 1 base from J, the gap between germline ends came to 6 bases. Per germline, CDR1 MNHEY and CDR2 SMNVEV (reference sequence). For the CDR3, the DNA is TGTGCCAGCAGTTTTTCGGGGAACACTGAAGCTTTCTTT. It is translated as CASSFSGNTEAFF.

CDR3 loop: CASSQRTGERGYTF. In DNA form, the CDR3 reads TGTGCCAGCAGCCAGCGAACAGGGGAGCGCGGCTACACCTTC. The chain has TRBV7-2 and TRBJ1-2, with 7 bases fitting TRBD1. The CDR3 has 14 amino acids. J was trimmed by 8 bases and V by 5 bases; bases with no gene match: 11. Germline CDR1 is SGHTA and CDR2 is FQGNSA.